This TCR beta chain was sequenced during a study of T cell repertoires in cytomegalovirus infection. Background on the study: Matching HLA type, along with CMV infection, was indicated by public TCR beta signatures.

Findings and limits, study-wide: Individuals carrying CMV plus the relevant HLA were identified by cumulative frequency of public TCR beta families. Within the response measured ex vivo, HLA-C-restricted CMV-specific TCR beta clonotypes were dominant.

Via MiXCR, TCRdb re-called the reads, giving one row per CDR3 protein. Found here are more than 650,000 distinct CDR3 sequences, approximately 40% of them singletons; the top ten hold more than 2.5%. The germline CDR1 and CDR2 sequences are SGHTA and FQGTGA. The CDR3 length is 13 residues. The junction had 6 bases not matched to a gene; V was cut back by 5 bases and J by 8 bases. For this clonotype: The antigen is unknown. Just one base apart from a much larger clone, this may be a read error.

This receptor was identified in a human donor in good health (CMV status not recorded). Some clones in this sample may be carry-over from other donors' samples. The sequencing sample was made of PBMCs. V and J are TRBV7-3 and TRBJ1-2; TRBD1 matches 9 bases. The DNA of the CDR3 is TGTGCCAGCAGCCTCGGGACAGGGATGGGCTACACCTTC. This translates into CASSLGTGMGYTF.